Below, 2 T cell receptor beta chains from the same sample are listed, as sequenced in a study of CD8+ T cells in alopecia areata. Reverse transcription of extracted RNA yielded cDNA, which provided the sequencing template. Data came from immunoSEQ multiplex PCR; TCRdb stores just in-frame clones and leaves some out. The sample records over 150,000 clones, roughly 64% being singletons. The treatment here: oral pan-JAK inhibitor, 5-10 mg twice daily. Sequencing was performed on CD8+ T cells sorted from blood, taken at week 24, from a patient treated with tofacitinib. Receptor source: a human donor with alopecia areata.

The V call is TRBV29-1, the J call TRBJ2-2; 7 nucleotides match TRBD1. The length of the CDR3 is 16 residues. Germline V lookup: CDR1 SQVTM, CDR2 ANQGSEA. The V and J ends lost 0 bases and 1 base, in that order; junction bases with no gene match: 5. As DNA, the CDR3 is TGCAGCGTTGAAGACCCAGGGGACAGGAACACCGGGGAGCTGTTTTTT. Amino acids: CSVEDPGDRNTGELFF.

The CDR3 DNA follows: TGTGCCAGCAAGCCTAAGGGGGGAAGCTATGGCTACACCTTC. It codes for CASKPKGGSYGYTF. V is TRBV27 and J is TRBJ1-2, with D possibly being TRBD1 (6 bases). CDR1 is MNHEY and CDR2 is SMNVEV in the germline V gene (reference sequence). V was pared by 7 bases and J by 4 bases, with 16 bases between. The CDR3 has 14 residues.